The rows below give T cell receptor beta chains drawn from one sample of a study of cytomegalovirus exposure and HLA in healthy donors. The table came from immunoSEQ multiplex PCR; TCRdb's copy has only in-frame clones and leaves some out. The sample shows about 160,000 clones, approximately 96% of them seen only once. The sequencing input was PBMCs. The receptors shown here come from a woman under 30 in good health and CMV-seronegative. CDR3s include the opening cysteine and the closing phenylalanine or tryptophan. D genes are given only for firm matches. The size field is filled for only some rows; it gives once, few, many or a size class.

NA,NA,TRBV2,TRBJ2-7,TGTGCCAGCAGTGGTGCGGGGTACGAGCAGTACTTC,CASSGAGYEQYF
NA,NA,TRBV9,TRBJ2-7,TGTGCCAGCAGCGTAGCCCCAGGGTACTCCTACGAGCAGTACTTC,CASSVAPGYSYEQYF
NA,TRBD1,TRBV7-6,TRBJ1-5,TGTGCCAGCAGAATTGGGACAGGGAATAGCAATCAGCCCCAGCATTTT,CASRIGTGNSNQPQHF
NA,TRBD1,TRBV18,TRBJ1-1,TGTGCCAGCTCACCAAGTCTACGCGGCAGGGGGTCGAACACTGAAGCTTTCTTT,CASSPSLRGRGSNTEAFF
NA,TRBD2,TRBV5-1,TRBJ2-3,TGCGCCAGCAGCTTCCGGACTAGCGGGGGGGCAGATACGCAGTATTTT,CASSFRTSGGADTQYF
NA,TRBD1,TRBV15,TRBJ1-4,TGTGCCACCAACACAAGACAGGGGCTGAAAAATGAAAAACTGTTTTTT,CATNTRQGLKNEKLFF
NA,NA,TRBV6-1,TRBJ1-5,TGTGCCAGTGAACTACGGACAGCTAATCAGCCCCAGCATTTT,CASELRTANQPQHF
NA,NA,TRBV6-6,TRBJ2-7,TGTGCCAGCAGCCTCCTGTACGAGCAGTACTTC,CASSLLYEQYF
NA,NA,TRBV12-5,TRBJ1-2,TGTGCTAGTGGTTTGAGGCCGGGTAACTATGGCTACACCTTC,CASGLRPGNYGYTF
NA,TRBD2,TRBV19,TRBJ2-6,TGTGCCAGTAGTATGGGGGCAGGGACTAGCGCTGGGGCCAACGTCCTGACTTTC,CASSMGAGTSAGANVLTF
NA,NA,TRBV19,TRBJ2-3,TGTGCCAGTAGTCAGGGATGGGGATGGGCAGATACGCAGTATTTT,CASSQGWGWADTQYF
NA,NA,TRBV7-8,TRBJ1-2,TGTGCCAGCAGCCCGAGACAGCTCCTCTATGGCTACACCTTC,CASSPRQLLYGYTF
NA,NA,TRBV7-8,TRBJ2-3,TGTGCCAGCAGCCCCACAGCCTACACAGATACGCAGTATTTT,CASSPTAYTDTQYF
NA,NA,TRBV23-1,TRBJ1-2,TGCGCCAGCAGTCAATGGGGCCCGTTGCCCTATGGCTACACCTTC,CASSQWGPLPYGYTF
NA,TRBD1,TRBV11-2,TRBJ2-2,TGTGCCAGCAGCACCTACAGGGGGCCCTATAACACCGGGGAGCTGTTTTTT,CASSTYRGPYNTGELFF
NA,NA,TRBV18,TRBJ1-1,TGTGCCAGCTCCCCCCCAGGGCCGGACACTGAAGCTTTCTTT,CASSPPGPDTEAFF
NA,TRBD1,TRBV15,TRBJ1-4,TGTGCCACCAGCCGCCGACAGGGAGGTAATGAAAAACTGTTTTTT,CATSRRQGGNEKLFF
NA,TRBD2,TRBV6-5,TRBJ2-7,TGTGCCAGCAGTTCCCCGGGGCGGGGGGGCCGGTACGAGCAGTACTTC,CASSSPGRGGRYEQYF
NA,TRBD2,TRBV2,TRBJ2-5,TGTGCCAGCTGGGGCGGGGGAACCCAAGAGACCCAGTACTTC,CASWGGGTQETQYF
NA,NA,TRBV2,TRBJ1-1,TGTGCCAGCAGTGAACTGTCGTACACTGAAGCTTTCTTT,CASSELSYTEAFF
once,NA,TRBV4-1,TRBJ1-1,TGCGCCAGCAGCCAAGAATCAGGGATGAACACTGAAGCTTTCTTT,CASSQESGMNTEAFF
NA,NA,TRBV6-1,TRBJ1-2,TGTGCCAGCAGAATGGCGAGGGATGACTATGGCTACACCTTC,CASRMARDDYGYTF
once,TRBD2,TRBV6-5,TRBJ2-1,TGTGCCAGCAGTTACCGCCCGGGGGGTGGCAACAATGAGCAGTTCTTC,CASSYRPGGGNNEQFF
NA,NA,TRBV11-2,TRBJ1-1,TGTGCCAGCAGCTTAGATCTCGGGGTGAGGGTTGCCTACACTGAAGCTTTCTTT,CASSLDLGVRVAYTEAFF
NA,TRBD1,TRBV15,TRBJ2-7,TGTGCCACCAGCAGAGGGTGGGGACAGGGGGCCTACGAGCAGTACTTC,CATSRGWGQGAYEQYF
NA,TRBD1,TRBV7-3,TRBJ1-1,TGTGCCAGCCGCACTCGACCGACAGGGACCCCTGAAGCTTTCTTT,CASRTRPTGTPEAFF
NA,NA,TRBV6-1,TRBJ2-5,TGTGCCAGCAGTGAATTTGCGGCGCCGTTAGAGACCCAGTACTTC,CASSEFAAPLETQYF
few,NA,TRBV2,TRBJ2-2,TGTGCCAGCAAGCGAGAGACCGGGGAGCTGTTTTTT,CASKRETGELFF
NA,TRBD1,TRBV10-3,TRBJ1-2,TGTGCCATCAGTGTGGGGACAGGGCTTTTGCAGTTTAACTATGGCTACACCTTC,CAISVGTGLLQFNYGYTF
NA,NA,TRBV2,TRBJ2-1,TGTGCCAGCAGTGCTAGCGTTCCCTACAATGAGCAGTTCTTC,CASSASVPYNEQFF
NA,NA,TRBV5-1,TRBJ2-1,TGCGCCAGCAGCTTTGAAGGGAGCTCCTACAATGAGCAGTTCTTC,CASSFEGSSYNEQFF
NA,TRBD1,TRBV12-5,TRBJ2-7,TGTGCTAGTGGTTTGGTAAGGGGACAGTTTTACGAGCAGTACTTC,CASGLVRGQFYEQYF
NA,NA,TRBV19,TRBJ1-4,TGTGCCAGTAGTACAAGGGGGTCTAATGAAAAACTGTTTTTT,CASSTRGSNEKLFF
NA,NA,TRBV18,TRBJ1-1,TGTGCCAGCTCAAGGCAGGCCCTCGTCGAAGCTTTCTTT,CASSRQALVEAFF
NA,TRBD1,TRBV30,TRBJ1-1,TGTGCCTGGATGGGGGGTAGGACAGGGAACACTGAAGCTTTCTTT,CAWMGGRTGNTEAFF
NA,NA,TRBV4-3,TRBJ1-4,TGCGCCAGCAGCCAAGAACCCGGCGGTGGGGGGAAACTGTTTTTT,CASSQEPGGGGKLFF
NA,NA,TRBV19,TRBJ1-5,TGTGCCAGTCAAACAGCCGTTTATAGCAATCAGCCCCAGCATTTT,CASQTAVYSNQPQHF
NA,TRBD1,TRBV19,TRBJ1-6,TGTGCCAGTAGTATTTCGTACGGGGGCAGGGGGCATTCACCCCTCCACTTT,CASSISYGGRGHSPLHF
few,TRBD1,TRBV11-3,TRBJ2-7,TGTGCCAGCAGCTTAGGTGCAGGGGGCGAGCAGTACTTC,CASSLGAGGEQYF
NA,TRBD1,TRBV27,TRBJ2-7,TGTGCCAGCAGTCAAAACCCGACAGGGAAACGCTACGAGCAGTACTTC,CASSQNPTGKRYEQYF
NA,TRBD1,TRBV10-3,TRBJ1-5,TGTGCCATCAGTGAGTCGCGGGGACAGCTGAATCAGCCCCAGCATTTT,CAISESRGQLNQPQHF
NA,TRBD1,TRBV4-3,TRBJ2-7,TGCGCCAGCAGCCAAGAACAGGGGTCGGTCTACGAGCAGTACTTC,CASSQEQGSVYEQYF
NA,NA,TRBV6-1,TRBJ2-1,TGTGCCCTGGGACAAGACAATGAGCAGTTCTTC,CALGQDNEQFF
NA,TRBD1,TRBV2,TRBJ1-2,TGTGCCAGCCCGCGGACAGGGGGGGTGTTAGCTAACTATGGCTACACCTTC,CASPRTGGVLANYGYTF
NA,NA,TRBV5-4,TRBJ1-2,TGTGCCAGCAGCTTCAGAGGGTCTGGCTACACCTTC,CASSFRGSGYTF
NA,NA,TRBV7-2,TRBJ1-2,TGTGCCAGCAGCTTAGACAGTTCATACACCTTC,CASSLDSSYTF